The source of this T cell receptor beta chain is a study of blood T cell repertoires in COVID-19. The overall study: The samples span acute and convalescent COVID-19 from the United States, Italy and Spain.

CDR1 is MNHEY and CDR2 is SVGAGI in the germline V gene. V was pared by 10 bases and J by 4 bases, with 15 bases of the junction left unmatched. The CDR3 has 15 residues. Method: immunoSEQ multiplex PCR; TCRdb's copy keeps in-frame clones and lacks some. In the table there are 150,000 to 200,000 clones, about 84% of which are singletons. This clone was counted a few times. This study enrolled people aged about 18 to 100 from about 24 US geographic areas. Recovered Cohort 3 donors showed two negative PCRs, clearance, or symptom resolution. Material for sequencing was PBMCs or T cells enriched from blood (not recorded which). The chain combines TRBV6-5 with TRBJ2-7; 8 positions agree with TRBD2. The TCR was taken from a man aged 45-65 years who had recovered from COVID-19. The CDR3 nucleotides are TGTGCCACCCAAAGGAGCCGGGGGGGCAGTTACGAGCAGTACTTC. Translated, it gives CATQRSRGGSYEQYF.